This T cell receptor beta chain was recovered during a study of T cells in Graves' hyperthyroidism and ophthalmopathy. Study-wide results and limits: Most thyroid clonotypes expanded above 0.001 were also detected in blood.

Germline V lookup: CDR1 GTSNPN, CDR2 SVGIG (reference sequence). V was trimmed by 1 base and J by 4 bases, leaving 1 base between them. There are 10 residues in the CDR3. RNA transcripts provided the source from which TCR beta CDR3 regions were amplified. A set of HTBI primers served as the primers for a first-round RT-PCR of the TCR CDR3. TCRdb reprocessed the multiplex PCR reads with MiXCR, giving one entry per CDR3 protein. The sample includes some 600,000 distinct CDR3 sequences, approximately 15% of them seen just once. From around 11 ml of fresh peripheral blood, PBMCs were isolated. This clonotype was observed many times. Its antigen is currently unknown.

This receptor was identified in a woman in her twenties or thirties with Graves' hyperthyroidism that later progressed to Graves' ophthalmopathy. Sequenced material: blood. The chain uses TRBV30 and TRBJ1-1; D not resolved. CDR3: CAWSGTEAFF. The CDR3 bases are TGTGCCTGGAGTGGCACTGAAGCTTTCTTT.